Below are 32 T cell receptor beta chains sequenced from a single sample in a study of cytotoxic CD8 clonotypes in ibrutinib-treated CLL. This table comes from immunoSEQ multiplex PCR, and its TCRdb copy is limited to in-frame clones, with some not included. The sample has about 130,000 clones, 79% seen once. The sample consisted of PBMCs, taken after 12 months of ibrutinib treatment. These receptors came from a human donor with chronic lymphocytic leukemia.

The chain has TRBV19 and TRBJ2-2; D is ambiguous. Germline V lookup: CDR1 LNHDA, CDR2 SQIVND (reference sequence). CDR3 length equals 14 residues. Trimming left V 7 bases short and J 2 bases short, with 11 bases between. The CDR3 nucleotides are TGTGCCAGTATACACCGATCTAACACCGGGGAGCTGTTTTTT. This sequence encodes CASIHRSNTGELFF.

The chain combines TRBV7-8 with TRBJ2-1; TRBD2 agrees at 10 bases. CDR1 and CDR2 from the germline V gene are SGHVS and FQNEAQ. With 5 bases clipped from V and 2 bases from J, the junction kept 3 bases outside the gene matches. The CDR3 consists of 15 residues. In DNA, the CDR3 is TGTGCCAGCAGCGAACTAGCGGGACCCTACAATGAGCAGTTCTTC. Its translation: CASSELAGPYNEQFF.

This chain connects TRBV28 to TRBJ1-1; 8 nucleotides align to TRBD1. Trimming removed 10 bases from V and 11 bases from J; junction bases left unmatched: 12. The CDR3 is 12 amino acids. Germline loops: CDR1 MDHEN, CDR2 SYDVKM. CDR3 in amino acids: CAIRGPDRVAFF. The CDR3 region has the DNA TGTGCCATCCGAGGGCCGGACAGGGTCGCTTTCTTT.

This clone was found a few times. The CDR3 DNA reads as TGCGCCAGCAGCCAGCTACAGAGCTCTGGAAACACCATATATTTT. Its protein product is CASSQLQSSGNTIYF. The J gene is TRBJ1-3, the V gene TRBV4-3; D gene uncertain. CDR1 and CDR2 from the germline V gene are LGHNA and YSLEER. The CDR3 runs 15 residues. Trimming removed 3 bases from V and 0 bases from J, with 9 bases in between.

The V call is TRBV7-3, the J call TRBJ1-2, with D uncertain. Germline CDR1 SGHTA, CDR2 FQGTGA. V was shortened by 2 bases and J by 6 bases, with 19 bases between the two germline ends. This CDR3 is 16 amino acids long. In DNA form, the CDR3 reads TGTGCCAGCAGCTTAGTCTTCTTGCGGCAGGAGCATGGCTACACCTTC. Translation gives CASSLVFLRQEHGYTF.

Concerning this clone: Likely a read error: the CDR3 ends without its conserved phenylalanine or tryptophan. The DNA is left out, because the CDR3 cannot be placed on it with certainty; the CDR3 is given as TCRdb lists it. This rearrangement joins TRBV6-5 to TRBJ1-1. The CDR3 is made up of 12 amino acids, end residues included. The germline gives CDR1 MNHEY, CDR2 SVGAGI. CDR3 sequence: CASSSTNPLCSV.

The CDR3: CASSQEYRNTGELFF. Here the CDR3 DNA reads TGTGCCAGCAGCCAAGAGTACAGGAACACCGGGGAGCTGTTTTTT. The V gene is TRBV14, the J gene TRBJ2-2, with unresolved D. The CDR3 covers 15 residues. Trimming took 0 bases from V and 1 from J, leaving 6 bases between them. The germline V gene has CDR1 SGHDN and CDR2 FVKESK.

This clone was recorded only once. The chain links TRBV7-3 to TRBJ2-1; no firm D call. CDR3 length equals 14 residues. Germline V CDR1 and CDR2: SGHTA, FQGTGA. Trimming cost V 2 bases and J 7 bases, with 12 bases left between them. CDR3 sequence: CASSLSPSLNEQFF. In DNA form, the CDR3 reads TGTGCCAGCAGCTTATCCCCTAGTTTGAATGAGCAGTTCTTC. Using reference TRBV7-3 and TRBJ2-1 for the parts outside the CDR3, the full variable domain is GAGVSQTPSNKVTEKGKYVELRCDPISGHTALYWYRQSLGQGPEFLIYFQGTGAADDSGLPNDRFFAVRPEGSVSTLKIQRTERGDSAVYLCASSLSPSLNEQFFGPGTRLTVL.

This rearrangement joins TRBV9 to TRBJ2-1; 11 nucleotides align to TRBD2. Trimming took 3 bases from V and 6 from J; bases not matched to a gene: 8. This CDR3 is 16 amino acids long. The V gene's germline CDR1 is SGDLS and CDR2 YYNGEE. The CDR3 nucleotides are TGTGCCAGCAGCGACAGTACTAGCGGGAGAGGCAATGAGCAGTTCTTC. Its translation: CASSDSTSGRGNEQFF.

CDR3 region: CASSHTPGQPLTDTQYF. In nucleotides, the CDR3 is TGTGCCAGCAGCCATACGCCGGGACAGCCCCTCACAGATACGCAGTATTTT. The chain carries TRBV4-2 and TRBJ2-3; 7 nucleotides line up with TRBD1. Germline V gene sequence: CDR1 LGHNA, CDR2 YNFKEQ. The CDR3 totals 17 residues. The V and J ends lost 3 bases and 2 bases, in that order; junction bases with no gene match: 11.

The chain is built from TRBV28 and TRBJ2-5; tentatively, D is TRBD2 (6 bases). Germline CDR1 MDHEN, CDR2 SYDVKM. The V and J ends lost 8 bases and 3 bases respectively, with 13 bases between them. The CDR3 is 13 residues long. This CDR3 is CASCQLAEETQYF. The CDR3 region has the DNA TGTGCCAGCTGTCAACTAGCAGAAGAGACCCAGTACTTC.

DNA of the CDR3: TGTGCCAGCAGCCAAGTCGCGGGAGGCATATCCTACAATGAGCAGTTCTTC. This gives the protein CASSQVAGGISYNEQFF. The chain carries TRBV4-2 and TRBJ2-1; 8 positions agree with TRBD2. The V gene's germline CDR1 is LGHNA and CDR2 YNFKEQ. V shed 1 base and J 1 base; nucleotides not matched to a gene: 6. CDR3 length: 17 residues.

The chain is built from TRBV2 and TRBJ1-2, with D maybe TRBD1 (6 bases). The length of the CDR3 is 16 residues. V was pared by 8 bases and J by 1 base, with 20 bases between. CDR1 SNHLY and CDR2 FYNNEI come from the germline V gene. The CDR3 protein is CASPRGQGTSNYGYTF. CDR3 nucleotides: TGTGCCAGCCCCCGCGGGCAGGGGACTAGTAACTATGGCTACACCTTC.

The count of this clone is one. The chain is built from TRBV10-3 and TRBJ1-5; TRBD1 is a possible D gene (6 bases). Per the germline V gene, CDR1 is ENHRY and CDR2 is SYGVKD. V was clipped by 2 bases and J by 1 base, with 15 bases between them. The CDR3 covers 17 residues. This chain's CDR3 is CAISEGVGGLSNQPQHF. The CDR3 DNA is TGTGCCATCAGTGAGGGAGTTGGGGGGCTGAGCAATCAGCCCCAGCATTTT.

This clone was seen once. J is TRBJ1-5 and V is TRBV18; D not certain. This CDR3 spans 13 amino acids. Trimming left V 8 bases short and J 7 bases short, with 15 bases between. CDR1 is KGHSH and CDR2 is LQKENI in the germline V gene. CDR3 in DNA: TGTGCCAGCCGACGGGCTCCGGGGCAGCCCCAGCATTTT. Its protein is CASRRAPGQPQHF.

There are a few counts of this clone. The chain employs TRBV5-1 and TRBJ2-3, with D possibly being TRBD1 (5 bases). V lost 2 bases and J lost 5, with 12 bases in between. Germline CDR1 is SGHRS and CDR2 is YFSETQ. The CDR3 totals 14 residues. CDR3 loop: CASSFGHVEDTQYF. In DNA form, the CDR3 reads TGCGCCAGCAGCTTCGGACATGTTGAAGATACGCAGTATTTT.

This clone was found once. The chain has TRBV11-2 and TRBJ2-7; no definite D call. This CDR3 spans 15 amino acids. The germline V and J ends were trimmed by 0 bases and 0 bases, with 9 bases remaining between them. CDR1 and CDR2 (germline): SGHAT, FQNNGV. In DNA, the CDR3 is TGTGCCAGCAGCTTAGACGCCTGGATCTCCTACGAGCAGTACTTC. It encodes CASSLDAWISYEQYF.

This sequence joins TRBV10-3 and TRBJ1-4, with D tentatively TRBD1 (5 bases). The CDR3 runs 16 residues. Trimming took 0 bases from V and 4 from J, leaving 12 bases between them. Germline V CDR1 and CDR2: ENHRY, SYGVKD. The chain's CDR3 is CAISESIGVLNEKLFF. The DNA for the CDR3 is TGTGCCATCAGTGAGTCGATAGGGGTCCTTAATGAAAAACTGTTTTTT.

This sequence joins TRBV11-2 and TRBJ2-1; possibly TRBD1 or TRBD2 for D (5 bases each). This CDR3 has 15 residues. Trimming pared 4 bases from V and 5 bases from J, leaving 15 bases between. Per the germline V gene, CDR1 is SGHAT and CDR2 is FQNNGV. The CDR3 loop reads CASSYLGGRNNEQFF. The CDR3 bases are TGTGCCAGCAGCTATCTTGGGGGTCGAAACAATGAGCAGTTCTTC.

This clone showed up just a few times. The genes are TRBV7-8 and TRBJ2-7, with 12 nucleotides matching TRBD1. CDR1 SGHVS and CDR2 FQNEAQ come from the germline V gene. V was clipped by 5 bases and J by 3 bases; unmatched bases: 11. This CDR3 contains 17 residues. The CDR3 loop is CASSPRAGTGGSYEQYF. In nucleotides, the CDR3 is TGTGCCAGCAGCCCAAGGGCGGGGACAGGGGGCAGCTACGAGCAGTACTTC.

The J gene is TRBJ2-1, the V gene TRBV28, with D unclear. V was clipped by 5 bases and J by 10 bases, with 9 bases between them. This CDR3 is built from 11 residues. Per germline, CDR1 MDHEN and CDR2 SYDVKM. The CDR3 protein is CASSPRWEQFF. The CDR3 DNA is TGTGCCAGCAGTCCCCGTTGGGAGCAGTTCTTC.

The J gene is TRBJ2-1, the V gene TRBV7-3; 13 bases align to TRBD2. J lost 7 bases, V lost 0 bases, and 3 bases had no gene match. The CDR3 has 16 amino acids. Germline V gene lookup returns CDR1 SGHTA and CDR2 FQGTGA. The CDR3 DNA reads TGTGCCAGCAGCTTAACTATGGGACTAGCGGGAAATGAGCAGTTCTTC. Translation gives CASSLTMGLAGNEQFF.

This chain joins TRBV18 and TRBJ1-5; no firm D call. V gave up 2 bases and J gave up 7 bases, with 6 bases separating them. The germline gives CDR1 KGHSH, CDR2 LQKENI. The CDR3 has 12 amino acids. The CDR3 protein is CASSPWGQPQHF. CDR3 bases: TGTGCCAGCTCACCATGGGGACAGCCCCAGCATTTT.

This rearrangement joins TRBV30 to TRBJ2-1; TRBD2 matches 8 bases. The CDR3 runs to 16 residues. V lost 3 bases to trimming and J lost 7 bases; unmatched junction nucleotides: 14. CDR1 is GTSNPN, CDR2 SVGIG, per germline (reference sequence). Here the CDR3 reads CAWRGGSGTRWNEQFF. As DNA, the CDR3 is TGTGCCTGGAGGGGGGGTAGCGGGACCCGGTGGAATGAGCAGTTCTTC. Drawing the rest from reference TRBV30 and TRBJ2-1, the complete variable domain is SQTIHQWPATLVQPVGSPLSLECTVEGTSNPNLYWYRQAAGRGLQLLFYSVGIGQISSEVPQNLSASRPQDRQFILSSKKLLLSDSGFYLCAWRGGSGTRWNEQFFGPGTRLTVL.

The V gene is TRBV7-9, the J gene TRBJ2-7, with TRBD1 matching 11 bases. CDR3 length: 15 amino acids. V gave up 5 bases and J gave up 4 bases; unmatched junction bases: 7. From germline, CDR1 is SEHNR and CDR2 FQNEAQ (reference sequence). In DNA form, the CDR3 reads TGTGCCAGCAGCACCGGGACAGGGGGAGTTTACGAGCAGTACTTC. This encodes CASSTGTGGVYEQYF.

Regarding this clone: The junction shows a germline mismatch at one end, possibly a read error. The J gene is TRBJ2-3, the V gene TRBV7-7, with D perhaps matching TRBD1 (5 bases). Germline V lookup: CDR1 SSHAT, CDR2 FNYEAQ (reference sequence). CDR3 length: 12 amino acids. The CDR3 loop reads CASSPGSDTQYF. Written as DNA, the CDR3 is TGTGCTAGCAGCCCAGGGTCAGATACGCAGTATTTT.

CDR3 DNA sequence: TGTGCCTGGAGTGACGCGGCTGAAGCTTTCTTT. Residues: CAWSDAAEAFF. The V call is TRBV30, the J call TRBJ1-1; D is unresolved. Trimming removed 1 base from V and 6 bases from J, with 6 bases in between. This CDR3 contains 11 residues. CDR1 and CDR2 (germline): GTSNPN, SVGIG (reference sequence). Full variable domain (outside the CDR3, taken from reference TRBV30 and TRBJ1-1): SQTIHQWPATLVQPVGSPLSLECTVEGTSNPNLYWYRQAAGRGLQLLFYSVGIGQISSEVPQNLSASRPQDRQFILSSKKLLLSDSGFYLCAWSDAAEAFFGQGTRLTVV.

This clone appeared a single time. The gene calls are TRBV7-2 and TRBJ2-1; no clear D gene. Trimming stripped 2 bases from V and 0 bases from J, with 8 bases between. CDR1 and CDR2 from the germline V gene are SGHTA and FQGNSA. This CDR3 has 15 amino acids. In DNA, the CDR3 is TGTGCCAGCAGCTTATTGGGTGCCTCCTACAATGAGCAGTTCTTC. This encodes CASSLLGASYNEQFF.

This clone has a single count. The chain carries TRBV11-3 and TRBJ2-3, with 14 bases lining up with TRBD2. This CDR3 contains 16 residues. Germline V gene data show CDR1 as SGHNT and CDR2 as YENEEA. V dropped 5 bases and J dropped 9; count of bases not matched to a gene: 10. CDR3 loop: CASSPTGLAGGRTQYF. The CDR3 bases are TGTGCCAGCAGCCCGACAGGACTAGCGGGAGGTCGGACGCAGTATTTT.

This clone occurred a few times. V usage is TRBV19 and J usage is TRBJ1-1; tentatively, D is TRBD1 (6 bases). The CDR3 covers 12 residues. V gave up 6 bases and J gave up 1 base, with 6 bases separating them. Germline CDR1 and CDR2: LNHDA and SQIVND (reference sequence). The CDR3 here is CASSRGNTEAFF. The CDR3 DNA follows: TGTGCCAGTAGCAGGGGGAACACTGAAGCTTTCTTT.

This clone was detected once. The chain carries TRBV9 and TRBJ2-2; D is perhaps TRBD2 (5 bases). The CDR3 length is 15 residues. Germline V lookup: CDR1 SGDLS, CDR2 YYNGEE. Trimming shortened V by 7 bases and J by 0 bases, and 13 bases separated the two germline ends. The CDR3, as DNA: TGTGCCAGCGGCCGAGCACTAGCGAACACCGGGGAGCTGTTTTTT. Protein: CASGRALANTGELFF.

This clone occurred a few times. V and J are TRBV6-6 and TRBJ2-2, with TRBD2 as a possible D gene (6 bases). V lost 5 bases and J 7 bases, leaving 8 bases between the germline ends. The CDR3 totals 12 residues. Germline V lookup: CDR1 MNHNY, CDR2 SVGAGI (reference sequence). The CDR3 loop is CASSTSLGELFF. CDR3 DNA: TGTGCCAGCAGTACTAGCCTCGGGGAGCTGTTTTTT.